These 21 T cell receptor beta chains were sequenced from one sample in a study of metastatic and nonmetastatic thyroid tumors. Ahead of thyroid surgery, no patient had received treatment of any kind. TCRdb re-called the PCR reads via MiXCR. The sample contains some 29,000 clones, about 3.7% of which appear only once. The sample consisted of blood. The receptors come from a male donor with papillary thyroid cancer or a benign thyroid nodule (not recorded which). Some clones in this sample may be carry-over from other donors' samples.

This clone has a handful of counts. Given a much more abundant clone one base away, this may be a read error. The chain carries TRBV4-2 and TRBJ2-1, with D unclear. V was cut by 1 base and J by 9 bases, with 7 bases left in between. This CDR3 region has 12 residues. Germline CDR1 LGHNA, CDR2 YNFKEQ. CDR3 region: CASSQGNGEQFF. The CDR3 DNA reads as TGTGCCAGCAGCCAAGGCAACGGTGAGCAGTTCTTC.

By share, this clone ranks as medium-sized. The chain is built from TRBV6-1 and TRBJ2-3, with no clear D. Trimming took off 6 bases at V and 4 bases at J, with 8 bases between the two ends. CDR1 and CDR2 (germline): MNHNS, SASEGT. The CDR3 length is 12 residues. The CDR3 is CASSSRPDTQYF. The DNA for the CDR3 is TGTGCCAGCAGCTCCCGTCCAGATACGCAGTATTTT.

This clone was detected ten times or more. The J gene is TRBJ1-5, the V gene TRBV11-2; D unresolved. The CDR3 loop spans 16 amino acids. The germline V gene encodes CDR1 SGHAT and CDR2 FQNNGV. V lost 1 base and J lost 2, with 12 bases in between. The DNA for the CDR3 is TGTGCCAGCAGCTTAGCCTCCGGAGTACGCAATCAGCCCCAGCATTTT. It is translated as CASSLASGVRNQPQHF.

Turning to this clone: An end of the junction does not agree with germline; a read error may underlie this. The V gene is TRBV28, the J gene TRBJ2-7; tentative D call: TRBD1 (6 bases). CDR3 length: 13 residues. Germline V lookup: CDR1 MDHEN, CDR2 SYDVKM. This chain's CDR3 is CASVPTGCYEHYF. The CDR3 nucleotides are TGTGCCAGCGTACCCACAGGGTGCTACGAGCATTACTTC.

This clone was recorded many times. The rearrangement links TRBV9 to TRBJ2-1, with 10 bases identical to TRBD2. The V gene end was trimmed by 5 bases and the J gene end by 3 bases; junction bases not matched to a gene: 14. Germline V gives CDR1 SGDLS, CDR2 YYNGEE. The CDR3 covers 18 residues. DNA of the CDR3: TGTGCCAGCAGGCCTAGCGGGAGAAAGGAGGAGGGCTACAATGAGCAGTTCTTC. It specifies CASRPSGRKEEGYNEQFF.

The CDR3 protein is CASGLSSGITDTQYF. The CDR3 nucleotides read TGTGCTAGTGGTTTGTCTAGCGGGATAACAGATACGCAGTATTTT. V usage is TRBV12-5 and J usage is TRBJ2-3; 9 positions agree with TRBD2. The germline V gene has CDR1 LGHNT and CDR2 FRNRAP. V trimming: 2 bases; J trimming: 3 bases; junction bases outside the gene matches: 3. The CDR3 contains 15 residues.

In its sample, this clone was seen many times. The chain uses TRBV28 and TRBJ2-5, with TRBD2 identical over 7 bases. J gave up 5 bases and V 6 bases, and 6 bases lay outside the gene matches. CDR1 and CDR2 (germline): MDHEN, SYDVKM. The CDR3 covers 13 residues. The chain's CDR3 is CASSTPGGETQYF. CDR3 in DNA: TGTGCCAGCAGCACTCCGGGAGGCGAGACCCAGTACTTC.

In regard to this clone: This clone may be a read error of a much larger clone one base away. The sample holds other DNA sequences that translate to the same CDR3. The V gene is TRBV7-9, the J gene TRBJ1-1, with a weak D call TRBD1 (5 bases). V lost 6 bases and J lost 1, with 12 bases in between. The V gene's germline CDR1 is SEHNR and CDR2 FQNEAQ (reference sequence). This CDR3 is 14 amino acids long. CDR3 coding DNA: TGTGCCAGCAGTAGCCAGGGTCCGAACACTGAAGCTTTCTTT. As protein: CASSSQGPNTEAFF.

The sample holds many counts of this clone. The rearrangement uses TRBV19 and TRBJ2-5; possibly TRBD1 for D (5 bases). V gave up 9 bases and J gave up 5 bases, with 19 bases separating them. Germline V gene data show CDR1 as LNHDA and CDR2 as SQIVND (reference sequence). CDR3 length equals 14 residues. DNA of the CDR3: TGTGCCAGCCAGAGTTCAGGGTTGCGCGAGACCCAGTACTTC. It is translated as CASQSSGLRETQYF.

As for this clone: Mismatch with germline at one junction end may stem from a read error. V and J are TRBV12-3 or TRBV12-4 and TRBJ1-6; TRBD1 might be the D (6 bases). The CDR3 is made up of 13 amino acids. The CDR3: CSSRGHWGSPLHF. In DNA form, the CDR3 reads TGTTCCAGCCGGGGACACTGGGGTTCACCCCTCCACTTT.

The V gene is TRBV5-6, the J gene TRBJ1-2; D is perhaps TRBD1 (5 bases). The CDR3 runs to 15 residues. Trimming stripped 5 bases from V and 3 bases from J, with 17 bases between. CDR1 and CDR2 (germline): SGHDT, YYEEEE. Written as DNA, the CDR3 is TGTGCCAGCAGTTCTGCCTCGGGGGGGGACTATGGCTACACCTTC. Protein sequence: CASSSASGGDYGYTF.

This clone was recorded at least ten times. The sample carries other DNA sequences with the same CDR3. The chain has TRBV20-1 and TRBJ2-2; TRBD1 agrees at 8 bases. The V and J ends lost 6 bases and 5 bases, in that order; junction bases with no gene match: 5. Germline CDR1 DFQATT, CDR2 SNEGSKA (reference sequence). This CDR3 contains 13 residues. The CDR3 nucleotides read TGCAGTGCCCTGACAGGGGTTACCGGGGAGCTGTTTTTT. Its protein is CSALTGVTGELFF.

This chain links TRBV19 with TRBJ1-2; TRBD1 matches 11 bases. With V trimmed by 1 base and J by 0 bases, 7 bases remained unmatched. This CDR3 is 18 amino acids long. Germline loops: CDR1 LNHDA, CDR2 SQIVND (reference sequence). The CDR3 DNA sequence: TGTGCCAGTAGTATAGTCGCGGACAGGGGGCCTCCTAACTATGGCTACACCTTC. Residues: CASSIVADRGPPNYGYTF.

CDR3 DNA sequence: TGTGCCAGCACAGGCAGACAGCCCGTCTACGAGCAGTACTTC. It specifies CASTGRQPVYEQYF. The chain is built from TRBV6-2 or TRBV6-3 and TRBJ2-7; perhaps TRBD1 as D (5 bases). Germline CDR1 is MNHEY and CDR2 is SVGEGT. Trimming shortened V by 7 bases and J by 3 bases, and 16 bases separated the two germline ends. This CDR3 comprises 14 residues.

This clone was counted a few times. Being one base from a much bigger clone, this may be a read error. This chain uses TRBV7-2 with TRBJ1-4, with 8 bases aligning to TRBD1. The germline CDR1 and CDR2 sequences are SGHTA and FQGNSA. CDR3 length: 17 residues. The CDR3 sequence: CASSLMDRVVTNEKQFF. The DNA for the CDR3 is TGTGCCAGCAGCTTGATGGACAGGGTGGTAACTAATGAAAAACAGTTTTTT.

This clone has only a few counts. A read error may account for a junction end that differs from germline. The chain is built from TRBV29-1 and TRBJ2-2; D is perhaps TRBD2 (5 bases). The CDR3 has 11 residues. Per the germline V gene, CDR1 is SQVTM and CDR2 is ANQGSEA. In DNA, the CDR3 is TGCAGCGTCAGTGACACCGGGGATCTGTTTTTT. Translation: CSVSDTGDLFF.

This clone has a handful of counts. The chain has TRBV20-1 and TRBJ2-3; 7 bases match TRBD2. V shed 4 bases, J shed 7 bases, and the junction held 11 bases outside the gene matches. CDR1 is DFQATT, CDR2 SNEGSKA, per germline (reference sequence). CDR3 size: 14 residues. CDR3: CSAKSSGPRYTQYF. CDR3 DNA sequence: TGCAGTGCTAAGTCTAGCGGTCCTAGGTATACGCAGTATTTT.

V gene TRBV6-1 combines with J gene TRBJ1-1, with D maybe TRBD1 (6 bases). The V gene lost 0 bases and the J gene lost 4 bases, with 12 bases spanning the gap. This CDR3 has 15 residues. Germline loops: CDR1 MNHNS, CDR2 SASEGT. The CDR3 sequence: CASSEAETGPTEAFF. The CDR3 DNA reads TGTGCCAGCAGTGAAGCCGAAACAGGGCCCACTGAAGCTTTCTTT.

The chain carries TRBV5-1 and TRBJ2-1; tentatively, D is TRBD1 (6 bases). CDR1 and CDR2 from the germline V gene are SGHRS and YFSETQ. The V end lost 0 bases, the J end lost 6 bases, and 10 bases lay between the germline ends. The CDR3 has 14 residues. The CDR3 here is CASSLVGRGNEQFF. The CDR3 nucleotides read TGCGCCAGCAGCTTGGTGGGCAGGGGCAATGAGCAGTTCTTC.

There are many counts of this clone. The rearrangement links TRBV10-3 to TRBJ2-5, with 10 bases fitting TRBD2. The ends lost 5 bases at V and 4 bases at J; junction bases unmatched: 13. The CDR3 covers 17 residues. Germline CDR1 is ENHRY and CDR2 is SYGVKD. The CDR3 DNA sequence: TGTGCCATCAGTCCGATCCTTCTAGCGGGAGTGGGAGAGACCCAGTACTTC. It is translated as CAISPILLAGVGETQYF.

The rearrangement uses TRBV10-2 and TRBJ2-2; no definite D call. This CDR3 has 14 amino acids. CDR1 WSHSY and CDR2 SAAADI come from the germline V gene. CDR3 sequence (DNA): TGCGCAAGTCGGACGGAAGCGAACACCGGGGAGCTGTTTTTT. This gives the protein CASRTEANTGELFF.